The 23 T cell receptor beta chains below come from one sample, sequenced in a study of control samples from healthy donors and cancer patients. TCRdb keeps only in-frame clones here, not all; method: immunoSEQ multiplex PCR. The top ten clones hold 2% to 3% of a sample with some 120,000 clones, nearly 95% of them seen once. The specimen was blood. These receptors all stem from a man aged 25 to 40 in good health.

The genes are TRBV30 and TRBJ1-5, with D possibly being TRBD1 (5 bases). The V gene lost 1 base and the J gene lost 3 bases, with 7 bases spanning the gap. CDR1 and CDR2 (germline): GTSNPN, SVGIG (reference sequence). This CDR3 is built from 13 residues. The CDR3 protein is CAWSGQINQPQHF. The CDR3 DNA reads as TGTGCCTGGAGTGGACAGATCAATCAGCCCCAGCATTTT.

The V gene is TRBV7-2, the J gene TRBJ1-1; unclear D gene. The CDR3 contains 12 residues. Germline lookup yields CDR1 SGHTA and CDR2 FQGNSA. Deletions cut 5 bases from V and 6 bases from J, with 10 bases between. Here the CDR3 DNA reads TGTGCCAGCAGCCAACCGACACCTGAAGCTTTCTTT. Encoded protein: CASSQPTPEAFF.

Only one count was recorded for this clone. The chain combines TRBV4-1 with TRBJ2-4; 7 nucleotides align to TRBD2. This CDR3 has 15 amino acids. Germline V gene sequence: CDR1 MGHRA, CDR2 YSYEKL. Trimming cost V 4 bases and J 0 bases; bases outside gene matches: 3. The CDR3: CASSPTSLAKNIQYF. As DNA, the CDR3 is TGCGCCAGCAGCCCGACTAGCCTAGCCAAAAACATTCAGTACTTC.

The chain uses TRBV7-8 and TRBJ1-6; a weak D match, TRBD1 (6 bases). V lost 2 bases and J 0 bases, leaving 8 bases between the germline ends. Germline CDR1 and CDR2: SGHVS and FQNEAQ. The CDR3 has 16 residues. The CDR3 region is CASSLTGSSYNSPLHF. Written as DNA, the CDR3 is TGTGCCAGCAGCTTAACAGGGAGCTCCTATAATTCACCCCTCCACTTT.

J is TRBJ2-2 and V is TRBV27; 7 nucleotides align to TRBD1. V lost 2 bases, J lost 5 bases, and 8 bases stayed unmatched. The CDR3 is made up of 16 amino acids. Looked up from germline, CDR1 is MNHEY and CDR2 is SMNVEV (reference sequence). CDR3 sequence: CASSLTGVIGTGELFF. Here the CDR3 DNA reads TGTGCCAGCAGTTTAACAGGGGTTATCGGAACCGGGGAGCTGTTTTTT.

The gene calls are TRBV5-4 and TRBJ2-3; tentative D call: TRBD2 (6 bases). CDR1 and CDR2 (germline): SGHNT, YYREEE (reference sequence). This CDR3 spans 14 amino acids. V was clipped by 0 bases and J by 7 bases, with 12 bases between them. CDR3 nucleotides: TGTGCCAGCAGCTTGGCAGGGCGGGGCCATACGCAGTATTTT. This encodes CASSLAGRGHTQYF.

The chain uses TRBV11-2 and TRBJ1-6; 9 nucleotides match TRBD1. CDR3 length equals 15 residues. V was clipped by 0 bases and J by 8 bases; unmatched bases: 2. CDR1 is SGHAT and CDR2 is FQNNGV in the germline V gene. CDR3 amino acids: CASSLEDRGDSPLHF. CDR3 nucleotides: TGTGCCAGCAGCTTAGAGGACAGGGGTGATTCACCCCTCCACTTT.

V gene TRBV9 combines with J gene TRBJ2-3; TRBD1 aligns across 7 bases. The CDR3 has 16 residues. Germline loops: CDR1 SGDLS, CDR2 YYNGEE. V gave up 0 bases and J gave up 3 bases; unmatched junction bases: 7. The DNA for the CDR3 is TGTGCCAGCAGCGTAGTAGGGGGCAGGGGTACAGATACGCAGTATTTT. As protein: CASSVVGGRGTDTQYF. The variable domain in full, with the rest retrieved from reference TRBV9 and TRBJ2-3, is DSGVTQTPKHLITATGQRVTLRCSPRSGDLSVYWYQQSLDQGLQFLIQYYNGEERAKGNILERFSAQQFPDLHSELNLSSLELGDSALYFCASSVVGGRGTDTQYFGPGTRLTVL.

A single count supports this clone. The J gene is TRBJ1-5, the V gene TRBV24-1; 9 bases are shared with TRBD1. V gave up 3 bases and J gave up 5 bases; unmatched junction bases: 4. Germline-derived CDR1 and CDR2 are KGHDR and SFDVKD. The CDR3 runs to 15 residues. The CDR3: CATSDPRQGDQPQHF. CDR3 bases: TGTGCCACCAGTGATCCCCGACAGGGGGATCAGCCCCAGCATTTT.

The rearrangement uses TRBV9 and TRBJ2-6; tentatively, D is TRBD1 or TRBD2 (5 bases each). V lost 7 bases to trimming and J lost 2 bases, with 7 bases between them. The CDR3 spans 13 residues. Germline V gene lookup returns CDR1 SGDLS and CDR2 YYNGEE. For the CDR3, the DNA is TGTGCCAGCGGGGGAGCTGGGGCCAACGTCCTGACTTTC. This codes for CASGGAGANVLTF.

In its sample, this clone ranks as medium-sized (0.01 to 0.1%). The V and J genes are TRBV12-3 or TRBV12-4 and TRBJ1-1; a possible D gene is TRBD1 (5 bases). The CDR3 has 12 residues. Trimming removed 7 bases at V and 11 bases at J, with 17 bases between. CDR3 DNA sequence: TGTGCCAGCAAATCCCTCGACCGGGGGGCTTTCTTT. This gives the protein CASKSLDRGAFF.

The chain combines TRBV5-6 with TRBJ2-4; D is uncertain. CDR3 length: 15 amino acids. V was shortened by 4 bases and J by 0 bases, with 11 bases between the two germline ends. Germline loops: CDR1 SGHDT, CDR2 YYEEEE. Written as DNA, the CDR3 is TGTGCCAGCAGCGATCGCCGTCTAGCCAAAAACATTCAGTACTTC. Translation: CASSDRRLAKNIQYF. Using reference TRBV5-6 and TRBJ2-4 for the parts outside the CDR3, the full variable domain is DAGVTQSPTHLIKTRGQQVTLRCSPKSGHDTVSWYQQALGQGPQFIFQYYEEEERQRGNFPDRFSGHQFPNYSSELNVNALLLGDSALYLCASSDRRLAKNIQYFGAGTRLSVL.

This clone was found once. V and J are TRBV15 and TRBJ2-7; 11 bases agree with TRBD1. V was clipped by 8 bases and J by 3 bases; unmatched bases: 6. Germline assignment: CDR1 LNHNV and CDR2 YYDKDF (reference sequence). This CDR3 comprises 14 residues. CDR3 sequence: CATSWDRGDYEQYF. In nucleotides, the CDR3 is TGTGCCACCTCGTGGGACAGGGGGGACTACGAGCAGTACTTC.

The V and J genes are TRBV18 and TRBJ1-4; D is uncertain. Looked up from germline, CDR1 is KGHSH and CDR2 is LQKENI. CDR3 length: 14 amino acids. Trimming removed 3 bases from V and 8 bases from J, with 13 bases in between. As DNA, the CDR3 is TGTGCCAGCTCACCGGACGGCGTGGGGGAAAAACTGTTTTTT. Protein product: CASSPDGVGEKLFF.

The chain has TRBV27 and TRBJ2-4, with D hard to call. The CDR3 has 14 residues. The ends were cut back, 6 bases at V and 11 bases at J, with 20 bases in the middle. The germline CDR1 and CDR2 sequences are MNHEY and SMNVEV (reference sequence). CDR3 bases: TGTGCCAGCAGCCCAAATATCTTGGGGTTTGTTCAGTACTTC. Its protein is CASSPNILGFVQYF.

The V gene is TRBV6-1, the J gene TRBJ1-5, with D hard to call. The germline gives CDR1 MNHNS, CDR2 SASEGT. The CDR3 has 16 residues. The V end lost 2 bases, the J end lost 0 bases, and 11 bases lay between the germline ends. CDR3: CASSELRPDSNQPQHF. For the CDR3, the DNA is TGTGCCAGCAGTGAACTCAGGCCTGATAGCAATCAGCCCCAGCATTTT.

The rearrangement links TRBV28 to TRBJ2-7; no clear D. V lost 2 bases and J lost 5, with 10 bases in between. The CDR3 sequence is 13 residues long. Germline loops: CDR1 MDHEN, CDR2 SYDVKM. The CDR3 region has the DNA TGTGCCAGCAGTTTAAGGTTTCTCGACGAGCAGTACTTC. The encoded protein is CASSLRFLDEQYF. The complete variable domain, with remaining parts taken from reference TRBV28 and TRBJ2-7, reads DVKVTQSSRYLVKRTGEKVFLECVQDMDHENMFWYRQDPGLGLRLIYFSYDVKMKEKGDIPEGYSVSREKKERFSLILESASTNQTSMYLCASSLRFLDEQYFGPGTRLTVT.

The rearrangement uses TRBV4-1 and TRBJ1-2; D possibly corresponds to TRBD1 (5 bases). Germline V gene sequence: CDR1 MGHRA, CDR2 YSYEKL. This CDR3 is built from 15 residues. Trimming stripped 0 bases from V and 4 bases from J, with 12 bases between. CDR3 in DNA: TGCGCCAGCAGCCAAGAGGGCAGGGAAGGCTATGGCTACACCTTC. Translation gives CASSQEGREGYGYTF.

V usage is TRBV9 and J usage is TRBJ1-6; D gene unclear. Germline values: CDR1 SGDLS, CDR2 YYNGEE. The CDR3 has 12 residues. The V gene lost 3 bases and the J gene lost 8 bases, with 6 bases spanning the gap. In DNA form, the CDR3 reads TGTGCCAGCAGCGACAGCGATTCACCCCTCCACTTT. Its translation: CASSDSDSPLHF.

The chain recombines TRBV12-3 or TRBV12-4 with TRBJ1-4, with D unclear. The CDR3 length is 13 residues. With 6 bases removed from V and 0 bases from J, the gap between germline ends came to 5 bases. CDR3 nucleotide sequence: TGTGCCAGCAGGGGAGCAACTAATGAAAAACTGTTTTTT. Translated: CASRGATNEKLFF.

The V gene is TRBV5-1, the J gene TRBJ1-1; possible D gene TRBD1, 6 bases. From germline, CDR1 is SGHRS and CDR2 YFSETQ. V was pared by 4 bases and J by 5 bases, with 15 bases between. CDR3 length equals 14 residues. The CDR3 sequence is CASSPSGDITEAFF. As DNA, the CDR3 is TGCGCCAGCAGCCCTTCAGGGGATATAACTGAAGCTTTCTTT.

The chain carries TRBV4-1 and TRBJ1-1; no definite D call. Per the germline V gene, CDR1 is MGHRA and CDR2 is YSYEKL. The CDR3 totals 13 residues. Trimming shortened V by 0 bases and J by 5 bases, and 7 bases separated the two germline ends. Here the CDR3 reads CASSQDSGTEAFF. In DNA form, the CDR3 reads TGCGCCAGCAGCCAAGATTCCGGGACTGAAGCTTTCTTT.

In nucleotides, the CDR3 is TGTGCCAGCACCCTTTGGGACAGGAAGAATCAGCCCCAGCATTTT. This gives the protein CASTLWDRKNQPQHF. This sequence joins TRBV19 and TRBJ1-5, with 8 bases fitting TRBD1. The CDR3 loop spans 15 amino acids. V trimming: 9 bases; J trimming: 4 bases; junction bases outside the gene matches: 11. Germline V lookup: CDR1 LNHDA, CDR2 SQIVND (reference sequence). Based on the CDR3 plus reference TRBV19 and TRBJ1-5, the full variable domain is DGGITQSPKYLFRKEGQNVTLSCEQNLNHDAMYWYRQDPGQGLRLIYYSQIVNDFQKGDIAEGYSVSREKKESFPLTVTSAQKNPTAFYLCASTLWDRKNQPQHFGDGTRLSIL.